This T cell receptor (beta chain) is drawn from a study of blood T cell repertoires in COVID-19. Participants came from about two dozen US areas, aged roughly 18 to 89 years. Participant reports of clinical history set cohort assignment. Two consecutive negative NP/OP PCR tests, clearance, or resolved symptoms defined Cohort 3 recovery. The assay was immunoSEQ multiplex PCR, and TCRdb's table has in-frame clones only and misses some. The table lists around 500,000 clones, about 88% of them singletons. A word on this clone: The same CDR3 is also encoded by other DNA sequences in this sample.

Germline-derived CDR1 and CDR2 are SEHNR and FQNEAQ (reference sequence). This CDR3 comprises 12 residues. Deletions cut 4 bases from V and 5 bases from J, with 5 bases between. The chain employs TRBV7-9 and TRBJ2-2, with a tentative D call TRBD1 (5 bases). The origin of this receptor is a woman aged 55-69 years who had recovered from COVID-19. Sequenced sample: PBMCs or T cells enriched from blood (not recorded which). This CDR3 reads CASSSGTGELFF. The CDR3 nucleotides read TGTGCCAGCAGCTCAGGGACCGGGGAGCTGTTTTTT.